This T cell receptor (beta chain) was identified during a study of shared clonotypes between healthy human individuals (dated by TCRdb to the early 2020s). Context from the whole study: The cohort comprised two women and a few men aged 18 to 49 years. For each donor, three plates each were used for CD4 naive and CD4 memory, two plates were used for CD8 naive, and one plate was used for CD8 memory. The study deeply sequenced blood TCR repertoires of roughly five healthy adults to estimate repertoire size and the extent of clonotype sharing between individuals. To increase sequencing depth and limit assay-specific biases, different laboratories used diverse techniques to prepare libraries and sequence TCR repertoires. Leukapheresis yielded between about 0.9 and 10 billion PBMCs per donor. Overall study outcomes, separate from this receptor: Approximately 5% of naive CD4, around 4% of naive CD8, approximately 2% of memory CD4, and about 0.4% of memory CD8 clonotypes were shared across four donors. Incomplete sequencing was indicated by rarefaction of sorted-subset datasets, despite the large sequencing depth. Compared with non-shared clonotypes, clonotypes shared by all four sorted-subset donors had higher generation probabilities. Larger estimated clonotype richness was generally found for naive subsets than for memory subsets. The genetic and exposure-history diversity represented was limited by the small number of donors. Sampling was restricted to blood, and TCR repertoires in tissue are likely to differ from TCR repertoires in blood. Pairwise subsampling led to the expectation that sequencing depth would affect the degree of clonotype sharing among donors.

TCR CDR3 regions were amplified from genomic DNA by multiplex PCR using the deep immunoSEQ assay. Extracted genomic DNA from each cell subset was spread evenly across all wells of several immunoSEQ 96-well plates, with each plate serving as a replicate. For sorted subsets, about 200 ng genomic DNA, equal to 25,000 to 35,000 T cell genomes, was loaded into each replicate PCR. The purified libraries were quantified using a Qubit 3.0 fluorometer, sized with a Bioanalyzer 2100, and then quantified again using the KAPA Library Quantification kit. A separate single-read 150-cycle Illumina NextSeq 550 flow cell was used to sequence each immunoSEQ 96-well plate. Regarding the original processing steps: Because only junctional sequences without quality scores were contained in the immunoSEQ output, filtering matching that applied to full-length reads could not be performed. To assign V/J genes and CDR3, sequences were annotated using PyIR, a Python wrapper for IgBLAST v1.9, with IMGT germline references. Reads with weak V/J assignments (E-value above 1e-6), missing CDR3, stop codons, out-of-frame junctions, or ambiguous translated residues were removed. V3J clonotypes were defined as sequences sharing an identical inferred V gene, J gene, and CDR3 amino acid sequence. Percentage overlap between repertoires was calculated by dividing the number of shared unique clonotypes by the size of the smaller repertoire. Richness of each repertoire was evaluated using RTK rarefaction, the Chao1 estimator, and Recon v2.1 estimates of unobserved clonotypes. Generation probabilities were computed with OLGA for all TCRbeta clonotypes obtained by the gDNA method from a handful of donors. TCRdb holds this immuneACCESS table with in-frame rearrangements only. Some clones are missing; in checked studies, unresolved V genes explain under half, and the rest has no known cause. Clone size and V and J calls were adopted from that table, with D and trimming inferred from the DNA. The sample data list a few hundred thousand clones, and almost 97% of these were observed just once. About 0.06% of the sample is held by the ten biggest clonotypes.

Worth noting for this clone: What antigen it recognizes has not been identified. No base-level quality is on record; no much larger clone is a single base apart.

The donors were healthy, HIV-negative adults with no recently reported acute infections or vaccinations. Every donor was a Caucasian adult residing in Nashville, Tennessee, USA. CD4+ T cells were enriched by magnetic negative selection; naive cells were then positively selected on CD45RA, and the negative fraction formed the memory subset. Blood was collected by leukapheresis, and PBMCs were isolated by Ficoll-Histopaque density gradient centrifugation and then cryopreserved in liquid nitrogen vapor phase. Purity and quantity of every magnetically sorted T cell population were checked by analytical flow cytometry. Genomic DNA was isolated from every sorted fraction and measured by UV absorbance on a Nanodrop 2000c. Sequencing was carried out using naive CD4+ T cells sorted from blood. This specimen's cell subset or site label, per the study, means: CD45RA+ positively selected. The clonotype was recovered from a young woman in good health.

The nucleotides are TGTGCCAGCAGCGTGGGACGGACAGACAATAACTATGGCTACACCTTC. Translated, it gives CASSVGRTDNNYGYTF. The chain is encoded by TRBV7-2 joined to TRBJ1-2; tentative D gene TRBD1, with 6 bases matching. The germline V gene provides CDR1 SGHTA and CDR2 FQGNSA. Including cysteine and phenylalanine, the CDR3 has 16 amino acids. The retained sequence is limited to the CDR3, 48 bases, with the frame set at the first base. At the junction V is shortened by 5 bases and J by 1 base, with 17 bases in between.